Following are 7 T cell receptor beta chains from one sample sequenced in a study of T cells after yellow fever vaccination. One entry per CDR3 protein results from TCRdb running MiXCR on the 5' RACE reads. The sample lists 300,000 to 450,000 distinct CDR3 sequences, 6.2% seen once, with approximately 15% in the top ten. The material sequenced was PBMCs, taken 5 days after the yellow fever booster vaccination. The receptor source for this set is a man aged 30-40 years who received the YFV17D yellow fever vaccine.

The chain combines TRBV12-3 or TRBV12-4 with TRBJ2-7; D gene ambiguous. Trimming took off 3 bases at V and 2 bases at J, with 11 bases between the two ends. The CDR3 totals 14 residues. The CDR3 reads CASSFPARPYEQYF. The CDR3 DNA follows: TGTGCCAGCAGTTTTCCGGCGCGTCCCTACGAGCAGTACTTC.

This clonotype has just a few counts. The rearrangement joins TRBV5-1 to TRBJ1-5; D perhaps matches TRBD1 (6 bases). Trimming left V 0 bases short and J 5 bases short, with 15 bases between. Germline CDR1 is SGHRS and CDR2 is YFSETQ. CDR3 length equals 16 residues. This CDR3 is CASSLGGGRGDQPQHF. Written as DNA, the CDR3 is TGCGCCAGCAGCTTGGGGGGGGGCAGAGGCGATCAGCCCCAGCATTTT.

This clonotype was counted between two and nine times. The chain uses TRBV5-4 and TRBJ1-2; 7 bases are a match to TRBD1. CDR3 length equals 16 residues. Unmatched junction bases numbered 12, after V lost 4 bases and J lost 3 bases. Germline assignment: CDR1 SGHNT and CDR2 YYREEE (reference sequence). The CDR3 reads CASSSRDSAFHYGYTF. CDR3 nucleotides: TGTGCCAGCAGCAGCCGGGACAGCGCTTTTCACTATGGCTACACCTTC.

This clonotype turned up a few times. The chain combines TRBV28 with TRBJ2-7, with 7 bases identical to TRBD1. The germline V gene encodes CDR1 MDHEN and CDR2 SYDVKM. V was pared by 2 bases and J by 6 bases, with 7 bases of the junction left unmatched. CDR3 length: 14 residues. The CDR3 DNA reads as TGTGCCAGCAGTTTAGTCCCGAACAGGGGCGAGCAGTACTTC. It encodes CASSLVPNRGEQYF.

Many counts were recorded for this clonotype. V gene TRBV20-1 combines with J gene TRBJ2-7, with 9 bases matching TRBD2. The V gene end was trimmed by 3 bases and the J gene end by 4 bases; junction bases not matched to a gene: 7. Germline-derived CDR1 and CDR2 are DFQATT and SNEGSKA (reference sequence). CDR3 length: 14 amino acids. The CDR3 DNA follows: TGCAGTGCTAGTGGGCGGGAGGGCCCTTACGAGCAGTACTTC. Amino acid sequence: CSASGREGPYEQYF.

This clonotype was recorded a few times. J is TRBJ2-1 and V is TRBV7-2; 11 bases fit TRBD2. With V trimmed by 1 base and J by 7 bases, 3 bases remained unmatched. The CDR3 is 15 residues long. Per the germline V gene, CDR1 is SGHTA and CDR2 is FQGNSA. CDR3 region: CASSLEPSGRNEQFF. CDR3 sequence (DNA): TGTGCCAGCAGCTTAGAACCTAGCGGGAGGAATGAGCAGTTCTTC.

The chain combines TRBV6-1 with TRBJ2-4; the match to TRBD2 covers 7 bases. V lost 7 bases to trimming and J lost 5 bases; unmatched junction nucleotides: 8. This CDR3 contains 14 residues. Germline lookup yields CDR1 MNHNS and CDR2 SASEGT. The CDR3 region is CASNGGVGENIQYF. CDR3 sequence (DNA): TGTGCCAGCAATGGGGGGGTTGGCGAAAACATTCAGTACTTC.